The clone carrying this T cell receptor (beta chain) came up many times. Antigen specificity is unknown. The data derive from a study of CD8 T cells in ankylosing spondylitis. Study-wide results and caveats: There was a TCR beta motif, made of several highly homologous variants, that appeared characteristic of ankylosing spondylitis blood.

TCRdb reprocessed the 5' RACE reads via MiXCR and lists one record per CDR3 protein. The table includes 30,000 to 45,000 distinct CDR3 sequences, about 3% detected once. CDR3 length: 16 amino acids. Germline V gene data show CDR1 as SGDLS and CDR2 as YYNGEE. V shed 3 bases, J shed 0 bases, and the junction held 6 bases outside the gene matches. The sample consisted of blood, either unsorted or a sorted T cell fraction (not recorded which). The chain links TRBV9 to TRBJ2-5; 9 nucleotides match TRBD2. This clonotype originated in a male donor with ankylosing spondylitis or in good health (not recorded which). The CDR3 loop is CASSGIAGAHQETQYF. DNA for the CDR3: TGTGCCAGCAGCGGAATAGCGGGGGCTCACCAAGAGACCCAGTACTTC.